The 14 T cell receptor beta chains presented below share a single source sample, sequenced in a study of T cell responses to AZD1222 COVID-19 vaccine. The table came from immunoSEQ multiplex PCR; TCRdb's copy has only in-frame clones and leaves some out. This sample has about 90,000 clones; about 91% occur once, and the top ten carry about a tenth. Material: peripheral blood, obtained on day 0 of MenACWY control vaccination. These receptors were collected from an adult in good health.

V and J are TRBV5-1 and TRBJ1-1; D is possibly TRBD1 (6 bases). Germline assignment: CDR1 SGHRS and CDR2 YFSETQ. V shed 4 bases and J shed 4 bases, with 14 bases lying between them. There are 14 residues in the CDR3. CDR3 nucleotides: TGCGCCAGCAGCACACAGGGACGTGGCACTGAAGCTTTCTTT. This sequence encodes CASSTQGRGTEAFF.

Points on this clone: The identical CDR3 is also encoded by other nucleotide sequences in the sample. CDR3 residues: CASSFSGDNSPLHF. CDR3 DNA sequence: TGTGCCAGCAGCTTCTCAGGGGACAATTCACCCCTCCACTTT. The chain is built from TRBV11-2 and TRBJ1-6; D may be TRBD1 (6 bases). CDR1 is SGHAT, CDR2 FQNNGV, per germline. Trimming removed 3 bases from V and 7 bases from J, with 10 bases in between. This CDR3 is built from 14 residues.

This chain links TRBV7-9 with TRBJ1-1; 7 nucleotides line up with TRBD1. The CDR3 contains 13 residues. J gave up 9 bases and V 5 bases, and 9 bases lay outside the gene matches. Germline values: CDR1 SEHNR, CDR2 FQNEAQ (reference sequence). The CDR3 loop is CASSLDPGQKAFF. The CDR3 DNA reads TGTGCCAGCAGCCTGGACCCGGGACAGAAAGCTTTCTTT.

The chain combines TRBV30 with TRBJ1-4; TRBD1 agrees at 8 bases. Per the germline V gene, CDR1 is GTSNPN and CDR2 is SVGIG (reference sequence). The CDR3 covers 16 residues. Trimming took 0 bases from V and 5 from J; bases not matched to a gene: 8. The DNA for the CDR3 is TGTGCCTGGAGTGTAGGACAGGGCGGGAGAAATGAAAAACTGTTTTTT. It encodes CAWSVGQGGRNEKLFF.

The V gene is TRBV25-1, the J gene TRBJ2-5; D is uncertain. Germline V gene data show CDR1 as MGHDK and CDR2 as SYGVNS. This CDR3 has 12 residues. The V end lost 6 bases, the J end lost 0 bases, and 5 bases lay between the germline ends. The DNA of the CDR3 is TGTGCCAGCAGGTCGTACCAAGAGACCCAGTACTTC. Its translation is CASRSYQETQYF.

This chain uses TRBV29-1 with TRBJ2-7; 7 bases are a match to TRBD1. The germline V gene encodes CDR1 SQVTM and CDR2 ANQGSEA. The CDR3 extends over 12 amino acids. V shed 4 bases, J shed 4 bases, and the junction held 4 bases outside the gene matches. CDR3 loop: CSVGTGEYEQYF. The CDR3 nucleotides read TGCAGCGTTGGGACAGGAGAGTACGAGCAGTACTTC.

The J gene is TRBJ1-1, the V gene TRBV28; 8 bases agree with TRBD1. This CDR3 has 14 residues. Looked up from germline, CDR1 is MDHEN and CDR2 is SYDVKM. Losses at the gene ends were 7 bases for V and 4 bases for J; bases not matched to a gene: 8. CDR3 bases: TGTGCCAGCACCAGACAGGGGATCGTCACTGAAGCTTTCTTT. This translates into CASTRQGIVTEAFF.

The chain couples TRBV27 to TRBJ2-7, with 9 bases identical to TRBD1. Germline V gene sequence: CDR1 MNHEY, CDR2 SMNVEV (reference sequence). Trimming took 6 bases from V and 5 from J; bases not matched to a gene: 11. The CDR3 is made up of 15 amino acids. The CDR3 reads CASRGAGTGIHEQYF. CDR3 coding DNA: TGTGCCAGCAGGGGCGCCGGGACAGGGATCCACGAGCAGTACTTC.

As for this clone: One end of the junction does not line up with germline, which may come from a read error. The chain employs TRBV15 and TRBJ2-7, with D possibly matching TRBD1 (6 bases). Germline CDR1 is LNHNV and CDR2 is YYDKDF (reference sequence). CDR3 length equals 14 residues. The CDR3 loop is CATSRAYLPGHLDF. CDR3 coding DNA: TGTGCCACCAGCAGAGCTTATCTACCGGGACACTTAGACTTC. The variable domain in full, with the rest retrieved from reference TRBV15 and TRBJ2-7, is DAMVIQNPRYQVTQFGKPVTLSCSQTLNHNVMYWYQQKSSQAPKLLFHYYDKDFNNEADTPDNFQSRRPNTSFCFLDIRSPGLGDTAMYLCATSRAYLPGHLDFGPGTRLTVT.

The chain employs TRBV11-1 and TRBJ1-1; D is unresolved. Germline V gene data show CDR1 as SGHAT and CDR2 as FQDESV (reference sequence). Trimming cost V 5 bases and J 1 base, with 11 bases left between them. This CDR3 has 14 residues. CDR3 in DNA: TGTGCCAGCAGCCCCGAATGGACGAACACTGAAGCTTTCTTT. Amino acids: CASSPEWTNTEAFF. Supplemented by reference TRBV11-1 and TRBJ1-1, the full variable domain reads EAEVAQSPRYKITEKSQAVAFWCDPISGHATLYWYRQILGQGPELLVQFQDESVVDDSQLPKDRFSAERLKGVDSTLKIQPAELGDSAMYLCASSPEWTNTEAFFGQGTRLTVV.

Notes on this clone: A junction boundary mismatches the germline segment, possibly from a read error. This chain uses TRBV9 with TRBJ1-4, with TRBD1 as a possible D gene (5 bases). This CDR3 comprises 13 residues. CDR1 is SGDLS and CDR2 is YYNGEE in the germline V gene. Written as DNA, the CDR3 is TGTGCCAGCAGCCTAGGGGTGGATGAAAAGCTGTTTTTT. The encoded protein is CASSLGVDEKLFF.

The rearrangement joins TRBV25-1 to TRBJ2-5, with 8 nucleotides matching TRBD1. CDR1 MGHDK and CDR2 SYGVNS come from the germline V gene. With 4 bases clipped from V and 5 bases from J, the junction kept 6 bases outside the gene matches. The CDR3 runs 14 residues. CDR3 DNA: TGTGCCAGCAGTGGCAGGGGGCGCGGGGAGACCCAGTACTTC. Translation gives CASSGRGRGETQYF.

This clone came up a few times. The rearrangement links TRBV7-2 to TRBJ1-6; 8 bases are a match to TRBD1. V lost 11 bases, J lost 8 bases, and 11 bases stayed unmatched. The CDR3 contains 14 residues. Germline V CDR1 and CDR2: SGHTA, FQGNSA. The CDR3, as DNA: TGTGCCGCCCACCAGGGGGCCCGGGATTCACCCCTCCACTTT. Protein sequence: CAAHQGARDSPLHF.

The J gene is TRBJ1-2, the V gene TRBV27; maybe TRBD1 (6 bases). The germline V and J ends were trimmed by 5 bases and 2 bases, with 21 bases remaining between them. This CDR3 comprises 17 residues. Germline CDR1 and CDR2: MNHEY and SMNVEV (reference sequence). CDR3 residues: CASSPDRNRARNYGYTF. As DNA, the CDR3 is TGTGCCAGCAGTCCGGACAGAAACAGGGCTAGAAACTATGGCTACACCTTC.